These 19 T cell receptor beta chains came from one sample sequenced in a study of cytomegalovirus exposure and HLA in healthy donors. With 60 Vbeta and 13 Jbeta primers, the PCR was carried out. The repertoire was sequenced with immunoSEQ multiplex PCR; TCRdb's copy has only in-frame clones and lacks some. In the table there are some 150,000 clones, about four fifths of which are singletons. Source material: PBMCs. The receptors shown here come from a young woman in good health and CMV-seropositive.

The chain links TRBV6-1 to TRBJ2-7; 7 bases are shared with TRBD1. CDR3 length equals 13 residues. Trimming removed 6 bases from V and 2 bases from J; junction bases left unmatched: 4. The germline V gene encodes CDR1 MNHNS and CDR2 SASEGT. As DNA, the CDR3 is TGTGCCAGCAGGACAGGGCGAGCCTACGAGCAGTACTTC. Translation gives CASRTGRAYEQYF.

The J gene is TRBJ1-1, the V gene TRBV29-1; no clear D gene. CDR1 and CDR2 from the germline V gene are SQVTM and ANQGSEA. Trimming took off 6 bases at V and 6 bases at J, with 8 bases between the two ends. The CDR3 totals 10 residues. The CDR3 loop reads CSVGLAEAFF. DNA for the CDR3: TGCAGCGTAGGACTGGCTGAAGCTTTCTTT.

The CDR3 sequence: CATSVIRGKETQYF. The CDR3 coding sequence is TGTGCCACCAGCGTTATTAGAGGGAAAGAGACCCAGTACTTC. J is TRBJ2-5 and V is TRBV15, with D maybe TRBD2 (5 bases). The germline V and J ends were trimmed by 5 bases and 3 bases, with 13 bases remaining between them. Germline values: CDR1 LNHNV, CDR2 YYDKDF (reference sequence). The CDR3 spans 14 residues. Supplemented by reference TRBV15 and TRBJ2-5, the full variable domain reads DAMVIQNPRYQVTQFGKPVTLSCSQTLNHNVMYWYQQKSSQAPKLLFHYYDKDFNNEADTPDNFQSRRPNTSFCFLDIRSPGLGDTAMYLCATSVIRGKETQYFGPGTRLLVL.

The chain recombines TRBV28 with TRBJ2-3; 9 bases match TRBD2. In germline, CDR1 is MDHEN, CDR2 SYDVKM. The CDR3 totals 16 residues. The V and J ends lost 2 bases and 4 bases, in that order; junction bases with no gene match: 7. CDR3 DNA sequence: TGTGCCAGCAGTTTAGGGATAGCGGGGGTGGCAGATACGCAGTATTTT. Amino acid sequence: CASSLGIAGVADTQYF.

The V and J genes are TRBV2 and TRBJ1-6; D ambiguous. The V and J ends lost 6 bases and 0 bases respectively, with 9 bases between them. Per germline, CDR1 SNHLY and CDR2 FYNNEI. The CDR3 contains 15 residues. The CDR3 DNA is TGTGCCAGCAGGGTAGAGAGCTCCTATAATTCACCCCTCCACTTT. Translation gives CASRVESSYNSPLHF.

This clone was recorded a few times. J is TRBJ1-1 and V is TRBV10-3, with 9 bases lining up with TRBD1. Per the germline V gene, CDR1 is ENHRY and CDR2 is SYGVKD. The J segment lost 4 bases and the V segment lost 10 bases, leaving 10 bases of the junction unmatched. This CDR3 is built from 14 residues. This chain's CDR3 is CATTGGEGFTEAFF. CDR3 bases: TGTGCCACTACAGGGGGCGAAGGGTTCACTGAAGCTTTCTTT.

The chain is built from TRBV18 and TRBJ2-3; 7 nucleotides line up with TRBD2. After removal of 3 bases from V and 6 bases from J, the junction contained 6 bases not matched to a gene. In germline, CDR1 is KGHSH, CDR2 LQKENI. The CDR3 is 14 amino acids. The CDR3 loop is CASSPGLVGDTQYF. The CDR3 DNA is TGTGCCAGCTCACCCGGACTAGTAGGTGATACGCAGTATTTT.

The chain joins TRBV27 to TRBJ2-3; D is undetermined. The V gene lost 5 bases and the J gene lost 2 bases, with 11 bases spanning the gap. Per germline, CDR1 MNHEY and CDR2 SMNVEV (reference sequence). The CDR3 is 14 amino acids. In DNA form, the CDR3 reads TGTGCCAGCAGTCAAGTTCGACACACAGATACGCAGTATTTT. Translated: CASSQVRHTDTQYF.

CDR3: CASSQGWSNEKLFF. Written as DNA, the CDR3 is TGTGCCAGCAGCCAGGGTTGGAGTAATGAAAAACTGTTTTTT. The chain employs TRBV5-6 and TRBJ1-4; possible D gene TRBD1, 5 bases. This CDR3 contains 14 residues. Between the trimmed V and J ends, which lost 4 bases and 4 bases, there was a span of 11 bases. Germline lookup yields CDR1 SGHDT and CDR2 YYEEEE.

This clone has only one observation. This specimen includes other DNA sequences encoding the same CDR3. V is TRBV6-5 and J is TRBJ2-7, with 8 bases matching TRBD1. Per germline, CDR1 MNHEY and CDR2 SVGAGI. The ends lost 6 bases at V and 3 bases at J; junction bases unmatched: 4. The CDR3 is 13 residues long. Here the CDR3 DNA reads TGTGCCAGCAGCCGGACAGGGTACTACGAGCAGTACTTC. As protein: CASSRTGYYEQYF.

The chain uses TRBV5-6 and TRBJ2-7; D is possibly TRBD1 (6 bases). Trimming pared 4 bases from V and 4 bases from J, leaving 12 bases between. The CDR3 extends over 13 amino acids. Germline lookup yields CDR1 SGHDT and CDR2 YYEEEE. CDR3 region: CASSNDTGYEQYF. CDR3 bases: TGTGCCAGCAGCAATGACACAGGGTACGAGCAGTACTTC.

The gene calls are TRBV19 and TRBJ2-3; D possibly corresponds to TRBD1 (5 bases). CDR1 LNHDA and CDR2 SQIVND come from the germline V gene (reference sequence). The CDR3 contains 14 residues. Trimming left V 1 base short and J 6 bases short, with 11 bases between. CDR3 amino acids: CASSIVQGLDTQYF. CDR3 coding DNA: TGTGCCAGTAGTATAGTTCAGGGTTTGGATACGCAGTATTTT.

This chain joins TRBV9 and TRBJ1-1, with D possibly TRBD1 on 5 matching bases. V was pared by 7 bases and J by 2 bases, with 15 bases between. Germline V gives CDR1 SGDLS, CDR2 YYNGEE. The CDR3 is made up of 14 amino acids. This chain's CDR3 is CASQRWRGNTEAFF. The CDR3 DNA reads TGTGCCAGCCAAAGGTGGAGGGGAAACACTGAAGCTTTCTTT. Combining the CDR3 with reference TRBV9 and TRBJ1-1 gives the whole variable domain DSGVTQTPKHLITATGQRVTLRCSPRSGDLSVYWYQQSLDQGLQFLIQYYNGEERAKGNILERFSAQQFPDLHSELNLSSLELGDSALYFCASQRWRGNTEAFFGQGTRLTVV.

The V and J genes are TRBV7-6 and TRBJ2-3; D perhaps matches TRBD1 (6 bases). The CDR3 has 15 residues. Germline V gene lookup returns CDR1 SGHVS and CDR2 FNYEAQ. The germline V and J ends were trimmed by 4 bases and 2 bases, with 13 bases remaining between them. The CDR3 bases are TGTGCCAGCAGCTCTCAGGGGCAGAACACAGATACGCAGTATTTT. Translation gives CASSSQGQNTDTQYF.

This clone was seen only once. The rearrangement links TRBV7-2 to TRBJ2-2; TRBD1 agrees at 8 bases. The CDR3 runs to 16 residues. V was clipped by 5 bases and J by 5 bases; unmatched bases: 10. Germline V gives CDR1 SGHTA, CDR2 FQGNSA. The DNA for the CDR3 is TGTGCCAGCAGCCTTCCTGCAGGGGGCGGAACCGGGGAGCTGTTTTTT. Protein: CASSLPAGGGTGELFF.

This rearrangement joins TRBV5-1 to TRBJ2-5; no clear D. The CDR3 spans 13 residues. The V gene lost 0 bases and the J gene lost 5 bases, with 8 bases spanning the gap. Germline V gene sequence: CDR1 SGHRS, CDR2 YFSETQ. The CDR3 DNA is TGCGCCAGCAGCTTGGTTCAGTGGGAGACCCAGTACTTC. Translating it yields CASSLVQWETQYF.

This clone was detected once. DNA of the CDR3: TGTGCCAGCAGCCAAGATCTCGTCCCCTACGAGCAGTACTTC. Its protein is CASSQDLVPYEQYF. J is TRBJ2-7 and V is TRBV4-2; D not certain. Germline values: CDR1 LGHNA, CDR2 YNFKEQ. This CDR3 region has 14 residues. The V gene lost 0 bases and the J gene lost 2 bases, with 8 bases spanning the gap.

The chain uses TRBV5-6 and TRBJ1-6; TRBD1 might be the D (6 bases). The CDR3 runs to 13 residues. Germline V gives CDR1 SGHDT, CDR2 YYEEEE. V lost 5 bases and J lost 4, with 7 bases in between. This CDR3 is CASSTGYNSPLHF. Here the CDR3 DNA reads TGTGCCAGCAGTACAGGGTATAATTCACCCCTCCACTTT.

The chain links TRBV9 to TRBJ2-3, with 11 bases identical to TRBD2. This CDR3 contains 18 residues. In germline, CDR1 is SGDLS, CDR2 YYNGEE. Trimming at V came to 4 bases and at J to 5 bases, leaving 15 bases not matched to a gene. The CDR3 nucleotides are TGTGCCAGCAGCCTACTAGCGATAGCGGGGGGGGATCAAGATACGCAGTATTTT. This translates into CASSLLAIAGGDQDTQYF.